This record concerns one TCR beta chain sequence. The V and J ends lost 7 bases and 3 bases, in that order; junction bases with no gene match: 9. This CDR3 contains 14 residues. Germline loops: CDR1 SGHRS, CDR2 YFSETQ. As handled by the study authors: Estimation of nucleated cell counts was performed using reference gene primer amplification. The repertoire was sequenced with immunoSEQ multiplex PCR; TCRdb's copy has only in-frame clones and lacks some. D and trimming come from the DNA, and the V and J calls and clone size come from that table. Of about 140,000 clones in the sample, roughly 87% were seen once. This specimen belongs to a study of blood T cell repertoires in COVID-19. In the study overall: The samples span acute and convalescent COVID-19 from the United States, Italy and Spain. The cDNA or gDNA used as material had been derived from T cells, B-cell-depleted T cells, or PBMCs.

The chain is built from TRBV5-1 and TRBJ1-1; 7 bases map to TRBD1. The TCR originated in a human donor in a cohort sampled during active COVID-19. Input material: peripheral blood. The CDR3 coding sequence is TGCGCCAGCTCCAATACAGGGGCGTACACTGAAGCTTTCTTT. As protein: CASSNTGAYTEAFF.